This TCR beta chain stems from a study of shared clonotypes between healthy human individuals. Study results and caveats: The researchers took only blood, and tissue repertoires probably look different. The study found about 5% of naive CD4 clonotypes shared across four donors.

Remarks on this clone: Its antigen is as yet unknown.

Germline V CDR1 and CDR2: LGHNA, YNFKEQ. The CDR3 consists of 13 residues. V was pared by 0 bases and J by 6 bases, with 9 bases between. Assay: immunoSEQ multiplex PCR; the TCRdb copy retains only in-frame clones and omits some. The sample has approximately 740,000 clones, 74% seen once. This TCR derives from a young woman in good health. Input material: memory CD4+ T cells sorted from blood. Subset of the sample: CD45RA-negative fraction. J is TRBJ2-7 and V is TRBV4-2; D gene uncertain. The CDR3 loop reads CASSQDLGSEQYF. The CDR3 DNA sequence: TGTGCCAGCAGCCAAGATTTGGGAAGCGAGCAGTACTTC.